These 6 T cell receptor beta chains share one sample of origin, sequenced in a study of human T cells and chemical hapten exposure. Time point in this sample: pre-sensitization, week 0. Noted treatment: therapeutic diphenylcyclopropenone sensitization with weekly scalp DPC. Via MiXCR, TCRdb re-called the RACE reads, giving one row per CDR3 protein. The data show under 300,000 distinct CDR3 sequences, more than 6.5% seen once. Here the sequenced sample was whole blood, taken in connection with sensitization to the hapten diphenylcyclopropenone (DPC). These receptor sequences come from a woman in her thirties or forties with alopecia areata. Some clones in this sample may be carry-over from other donors' samples.

This chain joins TRBV20-1 and TRBJ2-2; D possibly matches TRBD1 or TRBD2 (5 bases each). The V gene's germline CDR1 is DFQATT and CDR2 SNEGSKA (reference sequence). V was clipped by 6 bases and J by 4 bases, with 18 bases between them. The CDR3 contains 15 residues. The CDR3 region is CSASTGERGTGELFF. The CDR3 DNA reads as TGCAGTGCCAGCACCGGAGAGAGGGGCACCGGGGAGCTGTTTTTT.

Only a few counts were recorded for this clonotype. The rearrangement joins TRBV20-1 to TRBJ1-5; D is possibly TRBD1 (5 bases). Per germline, CDR1 DFQATT and CDR2 SNEGSKA (reference sequence). Trimming took off 4 bases at V and 0 bases at J, with 22 bases between the two ends. CDR3 length: 18 amino acids. The CDR3 sequence: CSATLGSGRGYSNQPQHF. The CDR3 DNA is TGCAGTGCTACCCTTGGTTCTGGAAGGGGATATAGCAATCAGCCCCAGCATTTT.

The chain uses TRBV12-3 or TRBV12-4 and TRBJ2-3; D is undetermined. Trimming stripped 4 bases from V and 4 bases from J, with 9 bases between. This CDR3 spans 13 amino acids. The CDR3 region is CASSWTLPDTQYF. The CDR3 nucleotides read TGTGCCAGCAGTTGGACCCTCCCAGATACGCAGTATTTT.

The genes are TRBV3-1 and TRBJ2-7; D is possibly TRBD1 (5 bases). Trimming left V 0 bases short and J 0 bases short, with 18 bases between. Germline-derived CDR1 and CDR2 are LGHDT and YNNKEL (reference sequence). The CDR3 has 18 residues. The CDR3 loop reads CASSQEGARLGSSYEQYF. The DNA of the CDR3 is TGTGCCAGCAGCCAAGAAGGGGCGAGGCTGGGCTCCTCCTACGAGCAGTACTTC.

This clonotype appeared a few times. V and J are TRBV5-1 and TRBJ1-3, with no clear D. V gave up 0 bases and J gave up 4 bases, with 8 bases separating them. The CDR3 is 14 amino acids. The V gene's germline CDR1 is SGHRS and CDR2 YFSETQ. CDR3 DNA: TGCGCCAGCAGCTTGGAACGGGCAGGAAACACCATATATTTT. Residues: CASSLERAGNTIYF.

The chain joins TRBV7-2 to TRBJ2-3, with a possible D match to TRBD2 (6 bases). Germline CDR1 is SGHTA and CDR2 is FQGNSA. This CDR3 spans 15 amino acids. Between the trimmed V and J ends, which lost 5 bases and 4 bases, there was a span of 16 bases. The CDR3 region is CASSLPGSSADTQYF. The DNA for the CDR3 is TGTGCCAGCAGCCTACCCGGGAGCTCGGCAGATACGCAGTATTTT.